The rows below give T cell receptor beta chains drawn from one sample of a study of blood T cell repertoires in COVID-19. The table came from immunoSEQ multiplex PCR; TCRdb's copy has only in-frame clones and leaves some out. The sample includes around 180,000 clones, 80% to 85% of them seen just once. Source material: peripheral blood. These receptors all come from a woman of 80 years or more with COVID-19, enrolled during active disease. CDR3s include the opening cysteine and the closing phenylalanine or tryptophan. D genes are given only for firm matches. Clone size is given for some rows only: seen once, a few or many times, or a class if the clone is expanded.

V gene,clone size,D gene,J gene,CDR3 protein,CDR3 DNA
TRBV4-3,-,-,TRBJ2-2,CASSQTYRNTGELFF,TGCGCCAGCAGCCAAACTTACCGGAACACCGGGGAGCTGTTTTTT
TRBV5-6,-,TRBD2,TRBJ2-7,CASSLLAGGGHEQYF,TGTGCCAGCAGCTTGCTAGCGGGAGGGGGACACGAGCAGTACTTC
TRBV1,-,-,TRBJ2-1,CTSSQPSLGLAGDEQFF,TGCACCAGCAGCCAACCCTCTCTGGGACTAGCGGGAGATGAGCAGTTCTTC
TRBV6-6,-,-,TRBJ1-1,CASRGATLTEAFF,TGTGCCAGCCGTGGGGCGACACTGACTGAAGCTTTCTTT
TRBV6-2/TRBV6-3,-,-,TRBJ2-7,CASSYRPHYTEQYF,TGTGCCAGCAGTTACCGGCCGCACTACACCGAGCAGTACTTC
TRBV5-1,-,TRBD2,TRBJ2-7,CASSWSLAGGGYEQYF,TGCGCCAGCAGCTGGAGCCTAGCGGGAGGTGGCTACGAGCAGTACTTC
TRBV11-3,-,-,TRBJ2-5,CASSPREGSAGETQYF,TGTGCCAGCAGCCCCCGAGAGGGTAGCGCTGGAGAGACCCAGTACTTC
TRBV25-1,few,-,TRBJ1-1,CASKSFSNTEAFF,TGTGCCAGCAAAAGCTTCTCGAACACTGAAGCTTTCTTT
TRBV7-2,-,TRBD1,TRBJ1-2,CASSLKGDRYYGYTF,TGTGCCAGCAGCTTAAAAGGGGACAGATACTATGGCTACACCTTC
TRBV9,-,-,TRBJ1-2,CASSVSPGVNYGYTF,TGTGCCAGCAGCGTAAGCCCAGGGGTTAACTATGGCTACACCTTC
TRBV25-1,-,-,TRBJ2-1,CASSEITAYNEQFF,TGTGCCAGCAGTGAAATAACAGCCTACAATGAGCAGTTCTTC
TRBV3-1/TRBV3-2,-,TRBD1,TRBJ2-2,CASSLPPGQGSGELFF,TGTGCCAGCAGCCTACCCCCGGGACAGGGCTCCGGGGAGCTGTTTTTT
TRBV14,-,-,TRBJ2-1,CASSQAGSWRNEQFF,TGTGCCAGCAGCCAAGCCGGGAGTTGGCGGAATGAGCAGTTCTTC
TRBV28,-,TRBD2,TRBJ2-3,CASSAPSGASTDTQYF,TGTGCCAGCAGTGCCCCTAGCGGGGCTAGCACAGATACGCAGTATTTT
TRBV2,-,-,TRBJ2-1,CASRVEYNEQFF,TGTGCCAGCAGGGTCGAGTACAATGAGCAGTTCTTC
TRBV18,-,-,TRBJ1-6,CASSPVSTADSPLHF,TGTGCCAGCTCACCAGTTTCAACCGCGGATTCACCCCTCCACTTT
TRBV19,few,TRBD2,TRBJ2-7,CASSKGGLRIYEQYF,TGTGCCAGTAGTAAGGGAGGGCTAAGGATCTACGAGCAGTACTTC
TRBV5-1,-,TRBD1,TRBJ2-3,CASSWHDRGRDTDTQYF,TGCGCCAGCAGCTGGCACGACAGGGGGAGAGACACAGATACGCAGTATTTT
TRBV5-1,-,-,TRBJ2-7,CASSLSSVYEQYF,TGCGCCAGCAGCTTAAGTTCGGTCTACGAGCAGTACTTC
TRBV27,-,TRBD1,TRBJ1-2,CASRATQGGGYTF,TGTGCCAGCAGGGCTACCCAGGGGGGCGGCTACACCTTC
TRBV5-1,-,-,TRBJ1-2,CASSLVAHNYGYTF,TGCGCCAGCAGCTTGGTGGCCCATAACTATGGCTACACCTTC
TRBV12-3/TRBV12-4,-,TRBD1,TRBJ2-7,CASQRGRGLEQYF,TGTGCCAGCCAACGGGGCAGGGGGCTCGAGCAGTACTTC
TRBV11-2,-,-,TRBJ2-7,CASSLSGDYEQYF,TGTGCCAGCAGCTTATCAGGGGACTACGAGCAGTACTTC
TRBV11-2,-,TRBD1,TRBJ2-7,CASSPWTGNNEQYF,TGTGCCAGCAGCCCTTGGACAGGGAACAACGAGCAGTACTTC
TRBV18,-,TRBD2,TRBJ2-1,CASSRAGDSYNEQFF,TGTGCCAGCTCACGCGCGGGGGACTCCTACAATGAGCAGTTCTTC
TRBV6-5,-,TRBD1,TRBJ1-1,CASSSRGPDREAFF,TGTGCCAGCAGTTCCCGGGGACCGGACAGGGAAGCTTTCTTT
TRBV4-1,-,TRBD1,TRBJ1-2,CASSQPGTAYGYTF,TGCGCCAGCAGCCAACCCGGGACAGCGTATGGCTACACCTTC
TRBV10-3,-,-,TRBJ2-7,CAISESGGPYEQYF,TGTGCCATCAGTGAGTCGGGGGGTCCCTACGAGCAGTACTTC
TRBV6-4,-,-,TRBJ1-1,CASSANRDGAEAFF,TGTGCCAGCAGTGCCAACAGGGACGGGGCTGAAGCTTTCTTT
TRBV7-2,-,-,TRBJ2-7,CASSSGDYFYEQYF,TGTGCCAGCAGCTCAGGGGACTATTTCTACGAGCAGTACTTC
TRBV3-1/TRBV3-2,-,-,TRBJ2-1,CASTLAGQSIDEQFF,TGTGCCAGCACCCTCGCGGGGCAGTCCATCGATGAGCAGTTCTTC
TRBV5-6,-,-,TRBJ2-7,CASSFGWPSYEQYF,TGTGCCAGCAGCTTCGGGTGGCCATCCTACGAGCAGTACTTC
TRBV7-8,-,-,TRBJ1-6,CASSEGGTHNSPLHF,TGTGCCAGCAGCGAGGGGGGGACACACAATTCACCCCTCCACTTT
TRBV29-1,-,-,TRBJ1-2,CSVRTASYGYTF,TGCAGCGTCAGGACAGCTAGCTATGGCTACACCTTC
TRBV9,-,-,TRBJ2-3,CASSVEPGGRTDTQYF,TGTGCCAGCAGCGTAGAGCCCGGGGGGCGCACAGATACGCAGTATTTT